The 18 T cell receptor beta chains below were found in one sample sequenced in a study of blood T cell repertoires in COVID-19. The method was immunoSEQ multiplex PCR; TCRdb's version includes in-frame clones alone and lacks a portion of them. There are around 200,000 clones in the sample; around 87% occur only once, and about 3% lies in the top ten. Material for sequencing was peripheral blood. These receptors all stem from a man aged 40-55 years with active or convalescent COVID-19.

This clone has just one count. The chain is built from TRBV4-1 and TRBJ1-4; TRBD1 aligns across 7 bases. V shed 6 bases and J 3 bases; nucleotides not matched to a gene: 4. The CDR3 consists of 14 residues. Germline V gives CDR1 MGHRA, CDR2 YSYEKL. For the CDR3, the DNA is TGCGCCAGCAGGACAGGGTTGCCTAATGAAAAACTGTTTTTT. Its translation is CASRTGLPNEKLFF.

The rearrangement links TRBV4-3 to TRBJ1-5; D uncertain. CDR1 LGHNA and CDR2 YSLEER come from the germline V gene. V was trimmed by 5 bases and J by 4 bases, leaving 9 bases between them. This CDR3 has 13 amino acids. The CDR3 coding sequence is TGCGCCAGCAGCTCCGACGGGAATCAGCCCCAGCATTTT. As protein: CASSSDGNQPQHF.

The chain uses TRBV4-2 and TRBJ1-2; possibly TRBD1 for D (5 bases). Germline lookup yields CDR1 LGHNA and CDR2 YNFKEQ. Trimming left V 3 bases short and J 4 bases short, with 15 bases between. The CDR3 totals 15 residues. CDR3 in amino acids: CASSHARGEVYGYTF. The CDR3 DNA reads TGTGCCAGCAGCCATGCCCGGGGGGAGGTCTATGGCTACACCTTC.

The chain couples TRBV5-1 to TRBJ2-7; D gene uncertain. CDR1 SGHRS and CDR2 YFSETQ come from the germline V gene. The CDR3 totals 14 residues. Trimming pared 0 bases from V and 2 bases from J, leaving 9 bases between. The DNA for the CDR3 is TGCGCCAGCAGCTTGGACAGCCTTACCTACGAGCAGTACTTC. Its protein is CASSLDSLTYEQYF.

This chain joins TRBV28 and TRBJ1-5, with 8 bases identical to TRBD1. The trim removed 6 bases at V and 4 bases at J, leaving 5 bases unmatched. The CDR3 contains 14 residues. CDR1 MDHEN and CDR2 SYDVKM come from the germline V gene. DNA of the CDR3: TGTGCCAGCAGAACAGGGGGAGATAATCAGCCCCAGCATTTT. Protein: CASRTGGDNQPQHF.

To note about this clone: A junction end diverges from the germline sequence, so it may reflect a read error. The chain has TRBV29-1 and TRBJ1-2, with a tentative D call TRBD1 (6 bases). This CDR3 is 13 amino acids long. Germline CDR1 SQVTM, CDR2 ANQGSEA. The chain's CDR3 is CSVEVQGRYGYTF. CDR3 DNA: TGCAGCGTAGAAGTACAGGGTCGGTATGGCTACACCTTC. The full variable domain, with the rest looked up from reference TRBV29-1 and TRBJ1-2, is SAVISQKPSRDICQRGTSLTIQCQVDSQVTMMFWYRQQPGQSLTLIATANQGSEATYESGFVIDKFPISRPNLTFSTLTVSNMSPEDSSIYLCSVEVQGRYGYTFGSGTRLTVV.

The chain couples TRBV30 to TRBJ2-7; no definite D call. Trimming removed 6 bases at V and 3 bases at J, with 15 bases between. CDR1 is GTSNPN and CDR2 is SVGIG in the germline V gene (reference sequence). The CDR3 covers 13 residues. CDR3 in amino acids: CACASEYGYEQYF. The CDR3 DNA reads as TGTGCCTGTGCAAGCGAGTATGGCTACGAGCAGTACTTC.

As DNA, the CDR3 is TGTGCCAGCAGTGACGGGGGAACTAGCACAGATACGCAGTATTTT. Its protein product is CASSDGGTSTDTQYF. The gene calls are TRBV6-1 and TRBJ2-3; D may be TRBD2 (6 bases). V gave up 3 bases and J gave up 0 bases, with 10 bases separating them. This CDR3 region has 15 residues. CDR1 and CDR2 from the germline V gene are MNHNS and SASEGT.

The chain carries TRBV5-4 and TRBJ2-5; weak D call: TRBD2 (5 bases). Looked up from germline, CDR1 is SGHNT and CDR2 is YYREEE (reference sequence). V dropped 4 bases and J dropped 5 bases, with 12 bases sitting between them. CDR3 length: 13 amino acids. CDR3 nucleotides: TGTGCCAGCAGCGGAGGTGGGCTCGAGACCCAGTACTTC. Its protein is CASSGGGLETQYF.

The chain joins TRBV28 to TRBJ2-3; TRBD1 might be the D (5 bases). Germline lookup yields CDR1 MDHEN and CDR2 SYDVKM. V lost 3 bases and J lost 2, with 9 bases in between. The CDR3 sequence is 14 residues long. CDR3 residues: CASSFGQDTDTQYF. The CDR3, as DNA: TGTGCCAGCAGTTTCGGACAAGACACAGATACGCAGTATTTT.

V is TRBV4-3 and J is TRBJ2-1, with 12 nucleotides matching TRBD2. In germline, CDR1 is LGHNA, CDR2 YSLEER. J lost 7 bases, V lost 3 bases, and 4 bases had no gene match. The CDR3 extends over 15 amino acids. CDR3: CASSQTGTSGNEQFF. In DNA, the CDR3 is TGCGCCAGCAGCCAGACCGGGACTAGCGGGAATGAGCAGTTCTTC.

This clone has only a few counts. This chain links TRBV7-9 with TRBJ2-6; TRBD1 matches 9 bases. The CDR3 is made up of 17 amino acids. Germline V gene data show CDR1 as SEHNR and CDR2 as FQNEAQ (reference sequence). Trimming took 5 bases from V and 3 from J; bases not matched to a gene: 8. The chain's CDR3 is CASSPWDRVGGANVLTF. The CDR3 nucleotides are TGTGCCAGCAGCCCATGGGACAGGGTTGGTGGGGCCAACGTCCTGACTTTC.

This rearrangement joins TRBV7-3 to TRBJ2-1; 11 bases align to TRBD1. After removal of 1 base from V and 7 bases from J, the junction contained 6 bases not matched to a gene. The germline CDR1 and CDR2 sequences are SGHTA and FQGTGA. This CDR3 contains 16 residues. In nucleotides, the CDR3 is TGTGCCAGCAGCTTAAACGGACAGGGGGCGGTAAATGAGCAGTTCTTC. It is translated as CASSLNGQGAVNEQFF.

This clone was detected once. The J gene is TRBJ1-5, the V gene TRBV13; 7 bases line up with TRBD1. Per germline, CDR1 PRHDT and CDR2 FYEKMQ (reference sequence). V dropped 5 bases and J dropped 6; count of bases not matched to a gene: 13. The CDR3 contains 16 residues. CDR3 bases: TGTGCCAGCAGCACCCGTAAGACAGGGACAAGTCAGCCCCAGCATTTT. It translates to CASSTRKTGTSQPQHF.

V usage is TRBV4-1 and J usage is TRBJ1-2; 7 nucleotides match TRBD1. The trim removed 2 bases at V and 2 bases at J, leaving 2 bases unmatched. This CDR3 has 14 amino acids. CDR1 and CDR2 (germline): MGHRA, YSYEKL. The CDR3 sequence: CASSQQGGNYGYTF. CDR3 bases: TGCGCCAGCAGCCAACAGGGGGGAAACTATGGCTACACCTTC.

The chain carries TRBV5-4 and TRBJ2-7, with unresolved D. V was shortened by 2 bases and J by 5 bases, with 14 bases between the two germline ends. Germline V gene data show CDR1 as SGHNT and CDR2 as YYREEE (reference sequence). The CDR3 is 14 residues long. For the CDR3, the DNA is TGTGCCAGCAGCTTTGGTGAGCCCATGAACGAGCAGTACTTC. As protein: CASSFGEPMNEQYF.

This chain connects TRBV5-1 to TRBJ2-3; D gene uncertain. Per germline, CDR1 SGHRS and CDR2 YFSETQ. Deletions cut 1 base from V and 4 bases from J, with 7 bases between. This CDR3 has 13 amino acids. The DNA of the CDR3 is TGCGCCAGCAGCTTGCTAGAATCAGATACGCAGTATTTT. Protein sequence: CASSLLESDTQYF.

The chain uses TRBV19 and TRBJ1-5; no clear D. There are 14 residues in the CDR3. V was shortened by 7 bases and J by 3 bases, with 13 bases between the two germline ends. Germline loops: CDR1 LNHDA, CDR2 SQIVND (reference sequence). CDR3 DNA: TGTGCCAGTACGTTAGATTTTTTCAATCAGCCCCAGCATTTT. Amino acids: CASTLDFFNQPQHF.